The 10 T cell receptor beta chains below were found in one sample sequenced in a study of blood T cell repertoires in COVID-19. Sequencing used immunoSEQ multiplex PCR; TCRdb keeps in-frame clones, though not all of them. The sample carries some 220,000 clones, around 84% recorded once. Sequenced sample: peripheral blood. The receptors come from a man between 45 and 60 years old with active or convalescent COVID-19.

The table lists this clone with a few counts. DNA for the CDR3: TGTGCCAGCAGTGCGTCTGGAAACACCATATATTTT. This encodes CASSASGNTIYF. V and J are TRBV12-3 or TRBV12-4 and TRBJ1-3; D remains unclear. This CDR3 has 12 residues. Trimming removed 5 bases at V and 1 base at J, with 3 bases between.

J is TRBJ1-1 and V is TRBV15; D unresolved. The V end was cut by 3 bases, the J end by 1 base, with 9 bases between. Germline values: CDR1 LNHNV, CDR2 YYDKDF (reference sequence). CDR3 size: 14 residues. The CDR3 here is CATSSEVRNTEAFF. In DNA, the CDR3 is TGTGCCACCAGCAGTGAGGTGCGGAACACTGAAGCTTTCTTT.

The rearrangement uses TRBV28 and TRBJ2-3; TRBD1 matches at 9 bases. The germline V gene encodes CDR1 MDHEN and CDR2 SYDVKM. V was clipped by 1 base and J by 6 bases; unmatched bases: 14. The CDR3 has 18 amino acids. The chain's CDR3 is CASSLYLPGTGYIDTQYF. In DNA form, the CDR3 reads TGTGCCAGCAGTTTATACCTTCCCGGGACAGGGTATATTGATACGCAGTATTTT.

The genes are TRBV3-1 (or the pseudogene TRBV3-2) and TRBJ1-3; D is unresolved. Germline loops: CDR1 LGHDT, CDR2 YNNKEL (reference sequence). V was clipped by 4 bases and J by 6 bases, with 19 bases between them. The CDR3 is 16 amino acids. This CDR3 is CASSPPPRFFENTIYF. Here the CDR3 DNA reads TGTGCCAGCAGCCCCCCCCCTCGGTTTTTCGAAAACACCATATATTTT.

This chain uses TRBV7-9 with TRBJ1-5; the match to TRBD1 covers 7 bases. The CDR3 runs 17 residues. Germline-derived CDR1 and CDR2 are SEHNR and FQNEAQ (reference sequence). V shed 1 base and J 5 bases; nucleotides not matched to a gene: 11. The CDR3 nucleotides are TGTGCCAGCAGCTTAGGGTCAGGAGGAGGGGGCTATCAGCCCCAGCATTTT. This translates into CASSLGSGGGGYQPQHF. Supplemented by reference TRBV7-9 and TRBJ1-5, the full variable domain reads DTGVSQNPRHKITKRGQNVTFRCDPISEHNRLYWYRQTLGQGPEFLTYFQNEAQLEKSRLLSDRFSAERPKGSFSTLEIQRTEQGDSAMYLCASSLGSGGGGYQPQHFGDGTRLSIL.

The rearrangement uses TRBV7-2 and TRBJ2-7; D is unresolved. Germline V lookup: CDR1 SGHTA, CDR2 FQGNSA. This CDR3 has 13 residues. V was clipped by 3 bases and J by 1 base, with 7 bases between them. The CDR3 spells CASSLVSSYEQYV. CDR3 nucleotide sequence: TGTGCCAGCAGCTTGGTCAGTTCCTACGAGCAGTACGTC.

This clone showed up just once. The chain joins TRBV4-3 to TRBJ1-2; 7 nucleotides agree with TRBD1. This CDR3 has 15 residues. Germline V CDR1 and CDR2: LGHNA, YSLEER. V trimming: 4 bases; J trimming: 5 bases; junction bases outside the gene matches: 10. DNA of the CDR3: TGCGCCAGCAGCCCTGACAGGGACCCTAGGTATGGCTACACCTTC. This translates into CASSPDRDPRYGYTF.

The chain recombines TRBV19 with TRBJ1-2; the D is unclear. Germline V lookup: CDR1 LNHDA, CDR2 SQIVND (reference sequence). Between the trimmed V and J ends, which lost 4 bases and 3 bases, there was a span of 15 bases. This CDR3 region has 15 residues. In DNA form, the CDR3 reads TGTGCCAGTAGTACCCCCCAAGGAGTCTACTATGGCTACACCTTC. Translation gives CASSTPQGVYYGYTF.

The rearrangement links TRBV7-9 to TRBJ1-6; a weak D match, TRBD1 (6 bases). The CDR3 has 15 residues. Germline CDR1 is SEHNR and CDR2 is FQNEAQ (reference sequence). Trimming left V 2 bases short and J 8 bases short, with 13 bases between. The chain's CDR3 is CASSLQGLGDSPLHF. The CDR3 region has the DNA TGTGCCAGCAGCTTACAGGGGCTCGGGGATTCACCCCTCCACTTT.

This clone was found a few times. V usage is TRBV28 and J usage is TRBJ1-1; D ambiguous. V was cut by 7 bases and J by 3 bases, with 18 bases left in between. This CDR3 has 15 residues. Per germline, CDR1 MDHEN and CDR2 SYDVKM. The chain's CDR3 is CASKTSGSGHTEAFF. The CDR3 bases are TGTGCCAGCAAAACCTCCGGGAGCGGACACACTGAAGCTTTCTTT.